The clone carrying this T cell receptor beta chain has just a few counts. The germline V gene encodes CDR1 LNHDA and CDR2 SQIVND (reference sequence). V lost 5 bases to trimming and J lost 4 bases; unmatched junction nucleotides: 8. The CDR3 is 15 amino acids. These data come from a study of blood T cell repertoires in COVID-19. Study information: PBMCs, B-cell-depleted T cells, or T cells were the source of the cDNA or gDNA that made up the material.

Study members were between about 18 and 90 years old and lived in about two dozen US regions. Authors' processing steps: Nucleated cell number was recorded as an estimate derived from reference gene primer amplification. Sequencing was performed with immunoSEQ multiplex PCR; in TCRdb, only in-frame clones are kept and a portion is missing. Clone size and V and J calls were adopted from that table, with D and trimming inferred from the DNA. The data contain 130,000 to 150,000 clones, around 87% of them singletons. Input material: PBMCs or T cells enriched from blood (not recorded which). This receptor was obtained from a woman aged 30 to 39 with acute COVID-19. The V call is TRBV19, the J call TRBJ1-3; 7 bases fit TRBD1. The CDR3 reads CASSVDRVSGNTIYF. The CDR3 DNA follows: TGTGCCAGTAGTGTCGACAGGGTATCGGGAAACACCATATATTTT.